Listed below are T cell receptor beta chains from one sample, sequenced in a study of glioma-infiltrating T cells after dendritic cell vaccination. The method was immunoSEQ multiplex PCR; TCRdb's version includes in-frame clones alone and lacks a portion of them. Of approximately 48,000 clones in the sample, over 75% were seen once. The specimen was blood, collected after dendritic cell vaccination. These receptors were collected from a human donor with glioblastoma. The CDR3 runs from the conserved cysteine through the conserved F or W. A D gene is named only where the DNA matches it firmly. Rows may omit the clone size; those that give it use once, few, many or a size class.

v_call,j_call,d_call,clone_size,cdr3_nt,cdr3_aa
TRBV27,TRBJ1-2,TRBD1,NA,TGTGCCAGCAGAAACAGGGGGTTTCATGGCTACACCTTC,CASRNRGFHGYTF
TRBV7-3,TRBJ2-3,TRBD2,NA,TGTGCCAGCAGCTTATTCGGTCTAGCGGGCGGAGATACGCAGTATTTT,CASSLFGLAGGDTQYF
TRBV10-3,TRBJ1-5,NA,NA,TGTGCCATCAGTGAGCTCGACTTTGTGGGCAATCAGCCCCAGCATTTT,CAISELDFVGNQPQHF
TRBV29-1,TRBJ1-1,NA,NA,TGCAGCGTTGAATGGCCCAAACAGGACAGCTCTGGGGACACTGAAGCTTTCTTT,CSVEWPKQDSSGDTEAFF
TRBV7-3,TRBJ2-7,NA,NA,TGTGCCAGCAGCTTACGGTCCACCTACGAGCAGTACTTC,CASSLRSTYEQYF
TRBV9,TRBJ2-2,TRBD1,NA,TGTGCCAGCAGCGTAACCTTCAGTGACAGGGTGGCCGGGGAGCTGTTTTTT,CASSVTFSDRVAGELFF
TRBV11-2,TRBJ2-1,TRBD1,NA,TGTGCCAGCAGCTGGACAGGGGGCTCCTACAATGAGCAGTTCTTC,CASSWTGGSYNEQFF
TRBV30,TRBJ2-7,NA,NA,TGTGCCTGGAGTGACCTAAATGGCGGGCTCTACGAGCAGTACTTC,CAWSDLNGGLYEQYF
TRBV7-7,TRBJ2-3,TRBD1,NA,TGTGCTAGCAGCTCCGGGACAGCTTGGGGAGATACGCAGTATTTT,CASSSGTAWGDTQYF
TRBV5-1,TRBJ1-5,NA,NA,TGCGCCAGCAGCTTGGATCCAGGAGGTAATCAGCCCCAGCATTTT,CASSLDPGGNQPQHF
TRBV27,TRBJ1-4,NA,NA,TGTGCCAGCAGTTTATTGGGGGCGCGGGAAAAACTGTTTTTT,CASSLLGAREKLFF
TRBV9,TRBJ2-5,TRBD2,NA,TGTGCCAGCAGCCATTCCATAGCGGGACTCCAAGAGACCCAGTACTTC,CASSHSIAGLQETQYF
TRBV28,TRBJ1-1,NA,NA,TGTGCCAGCAGACCACGAACCAGGGTCAGCACTGAAGCTTTCTTT,CASRPRTRVSTEAFF
TRBV10-3,TRBJ2-2,TRBD1,NA,TGTGCCATCACAGCGGACAGGGAGGTTGGCACCGGGGAGCTGTTTTTT,CAITADREVGTGELFF
TRBV29-1,TRBJ2-3,TRBD2,NA,TGCAGCGTTGTTGCGGGAGTTGGAGATACGCAGTATTTT,CSVVAGVGDTQYF
TRBV4-1,TRBJ2-7,TRBD2,NA,TGCGCCAGCAGCCAGGCGGGAGTCTACGAGCAGTACTTC,CASSQAGVYEQYF
TRBV18,TRBJ2-7,TRBD1,NA,TGTGCCAGCTCACAGGGACAGGGGTACTACGAGCAGTACTTC,CASSQGQGYYEQYF
TRBV27,TRBJ2-1,NA,once,TGTGCCAGCAGTTTAGGGAGATACAATGAGCAGTTCTTC,CASSLGRYNEQFF
TRBV27,TRBJ1-5,NA,NA,TGTGCCAGCAGATCCCTGAATCAGCCCCAGCATTTT,CASRSLNQPQHF